This passage covers 4 T cell receptor beta chains from one sample sequenced in a study of cytomegalovirus exposure and HLA in healthy donors. TCRdb's copy holds only in-frame clones and misses some; the assay was immunoSEQ multiplex PCR. The data hold 260,000 or so clones, with approximately 87% observed a single time. The sequencing input was PBMCs. All receptors come from a woman under 30 in good health and CMV-seronegative.

The chain couples TRBV29-1 to TRBJ2-3; 9 bases match TRBD2. Germline CDR1 and CDR2: SQVTM and ANQGSEA. This CDR3 comprises 13 residues. J was trimmed by 8 bases and V by 7 bases; bases with no gene match: 10. The CDR3 DNA is TGCAGCGCGATTAGCGGGAGTAGTGGTACGCAGTATTTT. Protein sequence: CSAISGSSGTQYF.

The V gene is TRBV5-1, the J gene TRBJ1-1; 11 nucleotides match TRBD1. CDR3 length equals 17 residues. The junction had 13 bases not matched to a gene; V was cut back by 4 bases and J by 5 bases. Germline V gene data show CDR1 as SGHRS and CDR2 as YFSETQ. CDR3 residues: CASSDGTGGLSITEAFF. CDR3 sequence (DNA): TGCGCCAGCAGCGACGGGACAGGGGGTCTCTCGATAACTGAAGCTTTCTTT.

This chain uses TRBV28 with TRBJ1-2; TRBD1 matches at 8 bases. Losses at the gene ends were 6 bases for V and 4 bases for J; bases not matched to a gene: 7. Germline V CDR1 and CDR2: MDHEN, SYDVKM. The CDR3 runs 14 residues. CDR3 in DNA: TGTGCCAGCAGAGGGGACGGACAGGGCTATGGCTACACCTTC. It specifies CASRGDGQGYGYTF.

V is TRBV4-1 and J is TRBJ1-1; D is perhaps TRBD1 (6 bases). The CDR3 has 17 amino acids. Per germline, CDR1 MGHRA and CDR2 YSYEKL. V lost 2 bases, J lost 0 bases, and 16 bases lay in between. The CDR3 sequence is CASSQKTVDRLNTEAFF. The CDR3 bases are TGCGCCAGCAGCCAAAAGACAGTAGACAGGCTGAACACTGAAGCTTTCTTT.